This T cell receptor (beta chain) was identified during a study of cytomegalovirus exposure and HLA in healthy donors. The V gene's germline CDR1 is PRHDT and CDR2 FYEKMQ (reference sequence). The V gene end was trimmed by 5 bases and the J gene end by 6 bases; junction bases not matched to a gene: 11. The CDR3 is made up of 15 amino acids. Overall study findings and caveats: A later examination showed that TCR association rates differed by HLA locus, with DRB1 most and HLA-C fewest. CMV serostatus was the only recorded immune exposure for donors. There was a cluster of highly shared sequence variants that was likely a sequencing artifact. For most subjects, TCR beta sequences were reported to predict HLA-A and HLA-B alleles with accuracy.

13 Jbeta primers and 60 Vbeta primers were used for the PCR. Assay: immunoSEQ multiplex PCR; the TCRdb copy retains only in-frame clones and omits some. This sample contains about 88,000 clones. About this clone itself: Its target is unknown.

The chain links TRBV13 to TRBJ1-1; 8 positions match TRBD1. This TCR derives from a girl aged 10 to 17 in good health and CMV-seropositive. Input material: PBMCs. CDR3 nucleotides: TGTGCCAGCAGCACCCAGGGGGCTAAGTCCGCTGAAGCTTTCTTT. Translating gives CASSTQGAKSAEAFF.